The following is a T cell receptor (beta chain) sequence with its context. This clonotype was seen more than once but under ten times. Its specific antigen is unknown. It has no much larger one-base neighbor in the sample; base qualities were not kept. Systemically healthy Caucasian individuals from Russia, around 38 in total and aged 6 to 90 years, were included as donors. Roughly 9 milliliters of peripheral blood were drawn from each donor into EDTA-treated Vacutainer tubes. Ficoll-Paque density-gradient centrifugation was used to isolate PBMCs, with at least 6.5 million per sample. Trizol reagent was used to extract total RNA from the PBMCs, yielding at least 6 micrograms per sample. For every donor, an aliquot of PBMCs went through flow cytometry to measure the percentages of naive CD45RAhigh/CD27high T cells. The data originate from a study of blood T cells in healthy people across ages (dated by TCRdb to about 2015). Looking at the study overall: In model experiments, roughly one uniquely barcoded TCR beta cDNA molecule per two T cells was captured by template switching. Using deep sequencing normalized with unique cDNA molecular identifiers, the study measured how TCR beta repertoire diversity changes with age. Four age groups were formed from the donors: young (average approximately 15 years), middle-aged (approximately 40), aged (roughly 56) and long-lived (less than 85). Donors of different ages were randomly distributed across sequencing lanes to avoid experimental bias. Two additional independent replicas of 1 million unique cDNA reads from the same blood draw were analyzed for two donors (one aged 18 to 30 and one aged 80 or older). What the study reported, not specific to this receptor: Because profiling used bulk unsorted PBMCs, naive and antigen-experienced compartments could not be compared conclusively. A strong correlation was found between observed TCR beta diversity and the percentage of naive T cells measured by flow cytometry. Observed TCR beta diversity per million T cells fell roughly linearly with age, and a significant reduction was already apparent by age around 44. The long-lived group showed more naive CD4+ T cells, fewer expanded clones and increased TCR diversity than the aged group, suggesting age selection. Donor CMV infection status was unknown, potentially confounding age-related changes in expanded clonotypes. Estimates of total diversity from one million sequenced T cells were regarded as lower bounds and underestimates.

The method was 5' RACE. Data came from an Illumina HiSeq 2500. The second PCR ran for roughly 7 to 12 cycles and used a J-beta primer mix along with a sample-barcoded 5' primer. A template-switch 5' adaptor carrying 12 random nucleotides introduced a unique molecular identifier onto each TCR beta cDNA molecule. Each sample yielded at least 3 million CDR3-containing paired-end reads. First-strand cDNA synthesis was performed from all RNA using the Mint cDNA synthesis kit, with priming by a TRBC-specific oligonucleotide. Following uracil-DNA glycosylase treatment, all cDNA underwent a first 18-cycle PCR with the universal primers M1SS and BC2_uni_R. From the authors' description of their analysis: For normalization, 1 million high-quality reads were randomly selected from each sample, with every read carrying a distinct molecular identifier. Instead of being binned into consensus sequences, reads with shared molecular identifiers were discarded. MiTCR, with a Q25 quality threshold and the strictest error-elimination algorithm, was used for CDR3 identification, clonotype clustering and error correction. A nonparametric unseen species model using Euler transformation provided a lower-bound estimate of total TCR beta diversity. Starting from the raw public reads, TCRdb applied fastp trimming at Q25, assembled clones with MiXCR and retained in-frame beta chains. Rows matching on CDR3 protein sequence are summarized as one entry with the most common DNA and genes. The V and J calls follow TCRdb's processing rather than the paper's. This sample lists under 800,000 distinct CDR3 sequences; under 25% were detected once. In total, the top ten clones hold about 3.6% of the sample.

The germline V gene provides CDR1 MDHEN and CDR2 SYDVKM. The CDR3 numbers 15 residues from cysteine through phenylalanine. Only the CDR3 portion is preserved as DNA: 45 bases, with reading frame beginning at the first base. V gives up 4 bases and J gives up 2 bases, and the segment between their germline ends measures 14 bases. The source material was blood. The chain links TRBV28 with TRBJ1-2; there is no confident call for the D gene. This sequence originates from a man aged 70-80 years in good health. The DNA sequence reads TGTGCCAGCAGTTCGAGCAATTCAGGAAACTATGGCTACACCTTC. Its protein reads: CASSSSNSGNYGYTF.